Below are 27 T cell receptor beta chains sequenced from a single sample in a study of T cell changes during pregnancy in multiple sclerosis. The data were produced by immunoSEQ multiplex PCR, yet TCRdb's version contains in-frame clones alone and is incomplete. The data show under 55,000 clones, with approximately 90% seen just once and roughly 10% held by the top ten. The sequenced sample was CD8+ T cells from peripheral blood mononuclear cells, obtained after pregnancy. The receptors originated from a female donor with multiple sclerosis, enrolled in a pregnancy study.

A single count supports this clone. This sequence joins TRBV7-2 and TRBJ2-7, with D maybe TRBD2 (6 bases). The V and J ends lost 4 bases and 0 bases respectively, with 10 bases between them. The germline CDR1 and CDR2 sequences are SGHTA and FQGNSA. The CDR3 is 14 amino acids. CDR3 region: CASSSTSSSYEQYF. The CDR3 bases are TGTGCCAGCAGCTCGACTAGTTCCTCCTACGAGCAGTACTTC.

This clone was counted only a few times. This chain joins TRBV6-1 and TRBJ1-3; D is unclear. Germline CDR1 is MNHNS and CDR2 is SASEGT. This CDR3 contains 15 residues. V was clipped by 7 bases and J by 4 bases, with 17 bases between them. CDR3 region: CASTQEDPGGNTIYF. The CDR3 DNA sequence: TGTGCCAGCACCCAAGAGGACCCGGGAGGAAACACCATATATTTT.

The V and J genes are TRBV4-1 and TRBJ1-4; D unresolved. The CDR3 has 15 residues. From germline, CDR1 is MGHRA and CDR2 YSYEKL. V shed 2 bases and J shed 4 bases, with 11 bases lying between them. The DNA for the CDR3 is TGCGCCAGCAGCCAATCGAGTAACTTTAATGAAAAACTGTTTTTT. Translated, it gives CASSQSSNFNEKLFF.

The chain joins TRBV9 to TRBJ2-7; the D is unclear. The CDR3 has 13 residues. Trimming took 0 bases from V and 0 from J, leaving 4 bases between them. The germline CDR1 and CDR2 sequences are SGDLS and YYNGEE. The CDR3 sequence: CASSVGHSYEQYF. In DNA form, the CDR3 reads TGTGCCAGCAGCGTAGGTCACTCCTACGAGCAGTACTTC.

The CDR3 sequence: CASSPGGPPYYEQYF. The CDR3 DNA sequence: TGTGCCAGCTCACCAGGGGGCCCACCCTACTACGAGCAGTACTTC. The V gene is TRBV18, the J gene TRBJ2-7, with D possibly TRBD1 on 6 matching bases. Trimming pared 2 bases from V and 3 bases from J, leaving 14 bases between. CDR1 is KGHSH, CDR2 LQKENI, per germline. This CDR3 contains 15 residues.

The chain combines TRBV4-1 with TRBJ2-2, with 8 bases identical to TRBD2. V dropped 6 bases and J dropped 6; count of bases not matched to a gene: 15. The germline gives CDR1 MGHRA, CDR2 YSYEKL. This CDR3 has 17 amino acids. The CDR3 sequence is CASRQLFGGALPGELFF. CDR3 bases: TGCGCCAGCAGACAGCTCTTCGGGGGGGCTCTGCCCGGGGAGCTGTTTTTT.

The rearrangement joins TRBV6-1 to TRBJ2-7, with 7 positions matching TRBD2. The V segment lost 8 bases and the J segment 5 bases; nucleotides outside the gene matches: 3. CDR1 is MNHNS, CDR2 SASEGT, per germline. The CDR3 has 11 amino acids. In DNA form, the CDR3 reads TGTGCCAGCCCCGCGGGGGACGAGCAGTACTTC. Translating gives CASPAGDEQYF.

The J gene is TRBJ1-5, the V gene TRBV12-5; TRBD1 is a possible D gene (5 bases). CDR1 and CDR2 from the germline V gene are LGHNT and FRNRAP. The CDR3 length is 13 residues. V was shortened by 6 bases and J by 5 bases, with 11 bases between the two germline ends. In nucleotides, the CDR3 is TGTGCTAGTGGGTTAGGGGCTGATCAGCCCCAGCATTTT. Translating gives CASGLGADQPQHF. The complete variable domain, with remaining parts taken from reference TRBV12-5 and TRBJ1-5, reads DARVTQTPRHKVTEMGQEVTMRCQPILGHNTVFWYRQTMMQGLELLAYFRNRAPLDDSGMPKDRFSAEMPDATLATLKIQPSEPRDSAVYFCASGLGADQPQHFGDGTRLSIL.

As DNA, the CDR3 is TGTGCCAGTAGTATAGATGTCTTCAATGAGCAGTTCTTC. Translation: CASSIDVFNEQFF. The J gene is TRBJ2-1, the V gene TRBV19, with D uncertain. V lost 0 bases and J 6 bases, leaving 6 bases between the germline ends. The CDR3 runs to 13 residues. Germline assignment: CDR1 LNHDA and CDR2 SQIVND (reference sequence). The variable domain in full, completed from reference TRBV19 and TRBJ2-1, reads DGGITQSPKYLFRKEGQNVTLSCEQNLNHDAMYWYRQDPGQGLRLIYYSQIVNDFQKGDIAEGYSVSREKKESFPLTVTSAQKNPTAFYLCASSIDVFNEQFFGPGTRLTVL.

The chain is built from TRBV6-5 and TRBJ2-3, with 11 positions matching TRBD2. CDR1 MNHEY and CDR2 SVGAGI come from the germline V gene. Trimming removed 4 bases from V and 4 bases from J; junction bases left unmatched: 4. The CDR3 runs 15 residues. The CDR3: CASSLAGGPSDTQYF. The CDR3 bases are TGTGCCAGCAGTTTAGCGGGGGGGCCGTCAGATACGCAGTATTTT.

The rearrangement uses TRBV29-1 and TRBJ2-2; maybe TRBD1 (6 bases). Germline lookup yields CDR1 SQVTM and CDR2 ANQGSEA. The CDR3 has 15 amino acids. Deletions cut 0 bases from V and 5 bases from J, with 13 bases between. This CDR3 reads CSVEEGTGWTGELFF. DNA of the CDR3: TGCAGCGTTGAAGAAGGAACAGGGTGGACCGGGGAGCTGTTTTTT.

The CDR3 sequence is CASSQGAEEQYF. Written as DNA, the CDR3 is TGCGCCAGCAGCCAGGGGGCTGAGGAGCAGTACTTC. The chain couples TRBV4-1 to TRBJ2-7, with D maybe TRBD1 (6 bases). Trimming cost V 3 bases and J 7 bases, with 10 bases left between them. CDR1 is MGHRA and CDR2 is YSYEKL in the germline V gene. CDR3 length: 12 amino acids.

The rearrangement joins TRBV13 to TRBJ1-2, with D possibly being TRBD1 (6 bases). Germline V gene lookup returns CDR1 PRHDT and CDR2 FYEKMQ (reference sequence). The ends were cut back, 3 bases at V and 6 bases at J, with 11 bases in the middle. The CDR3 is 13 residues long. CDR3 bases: TGTGCCAGCAGCTTCGGACAGCAGGATGGCTACACCTTC. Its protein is CASSFGQQDGYTF.

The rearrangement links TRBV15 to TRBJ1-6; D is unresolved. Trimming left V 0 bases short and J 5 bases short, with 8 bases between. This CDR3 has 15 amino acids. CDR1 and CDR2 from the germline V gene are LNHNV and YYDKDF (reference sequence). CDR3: CATSRDGLNNSPLHF. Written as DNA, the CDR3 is TGTGCCACCAGCAGAGATGGGCTGAATAATTCACCCCTCCACTTT.

Written as DNA, the CDR3 is TGTGCCAGCAGCTTAGCCCCGGCAGGTTCCTCTGGAAACACCATATATTTT. Encoded protein: CASSLAPAGSSGNTIYF. The rearrangement links TRBV7-6 to TRBJ1-3, with D unclear. Per the germline V gene, CDR1 is SGHVS and CDR2 is FNYEAQ. The CDR3 length is 17 residues. V lost 0 bases, J lost 0 bases, and 12 bases lay in between.

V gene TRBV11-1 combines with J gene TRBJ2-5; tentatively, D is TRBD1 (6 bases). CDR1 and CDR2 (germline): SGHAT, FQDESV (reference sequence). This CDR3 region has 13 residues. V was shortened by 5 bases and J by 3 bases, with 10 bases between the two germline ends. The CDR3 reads CASSLPGEETQYF. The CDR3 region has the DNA TGTGCCAGCAGCCTGCCAGGGGAAGAGACCCAGTACTTC. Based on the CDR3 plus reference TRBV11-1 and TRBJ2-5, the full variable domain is EAEVAQSPRYKITEKSQAVAFWCDPISGHATLYWYRQILGQGPELLVQFQDESVVDDSQLPKDRFSAERLKGVDSTLKIQPAELGDSAMYLCASSLPGEETQYFGPGTRLLVL.

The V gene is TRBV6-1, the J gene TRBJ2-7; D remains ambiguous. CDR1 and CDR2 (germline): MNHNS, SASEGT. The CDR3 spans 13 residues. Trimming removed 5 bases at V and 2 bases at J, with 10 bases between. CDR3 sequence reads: CASSPPAAYEQYF. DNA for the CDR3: TGTGCCAGCAGTCCCCCTGCGGCCTACGAGCAGTACTTC.

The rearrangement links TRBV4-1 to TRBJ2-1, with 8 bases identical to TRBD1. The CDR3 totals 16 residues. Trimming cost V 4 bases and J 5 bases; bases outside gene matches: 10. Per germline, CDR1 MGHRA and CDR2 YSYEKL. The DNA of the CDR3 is TGCGCCAGCAGCCTCCAAGGGGACAGGTACGACAATGAGCAGTTCTTC. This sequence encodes CASSLQGDRYDNEQFF.

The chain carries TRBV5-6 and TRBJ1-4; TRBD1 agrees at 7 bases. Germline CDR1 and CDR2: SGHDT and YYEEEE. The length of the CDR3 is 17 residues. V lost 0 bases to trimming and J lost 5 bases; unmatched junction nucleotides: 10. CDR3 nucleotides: TGTGCCAGCAGCTTGGGAAGTTCGGACAGGCGAAATGAAAAACTGTTTTTT. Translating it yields CASSLGSSDRRNEKLFF.

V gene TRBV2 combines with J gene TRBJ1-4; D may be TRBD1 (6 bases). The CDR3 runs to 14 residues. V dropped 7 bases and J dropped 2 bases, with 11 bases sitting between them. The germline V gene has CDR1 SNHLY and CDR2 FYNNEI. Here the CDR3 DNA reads TGTGCCAGCACTCGGGGGGCGACTAATGAAAAACTGTTTTTT. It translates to CASTRGATNEKLFF.

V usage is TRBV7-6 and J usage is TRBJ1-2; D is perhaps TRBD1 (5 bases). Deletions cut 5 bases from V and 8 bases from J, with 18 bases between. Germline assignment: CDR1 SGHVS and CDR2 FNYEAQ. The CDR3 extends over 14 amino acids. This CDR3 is CASSPAGGIWGYTF. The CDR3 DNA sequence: TGTGCCAGCAGCCCCGCCGGGGGGATTTGGGGCTACACCTTC. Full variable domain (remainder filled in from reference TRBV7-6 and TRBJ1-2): GAGVSQSPRYKVTKRGQDVALRCDPISGHVSLYWYRQALGQGPEFLTYFNYEAQQDKSGLPNDRFSAERPEGSISTLTIQRTEQRDSAMYRCASSPAGGIWGYTFGSGTRLTVV.

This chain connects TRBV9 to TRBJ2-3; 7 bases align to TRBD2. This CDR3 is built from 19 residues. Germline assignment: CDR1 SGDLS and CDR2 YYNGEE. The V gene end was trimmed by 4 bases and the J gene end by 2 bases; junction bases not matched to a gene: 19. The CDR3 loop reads CASSPDHLASGVNTDTQYF. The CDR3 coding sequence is TGTGCCAGCAGCCCTGACCACCTAGCGAGCGGGGTGAACACAGATACGCAGTATTTT.

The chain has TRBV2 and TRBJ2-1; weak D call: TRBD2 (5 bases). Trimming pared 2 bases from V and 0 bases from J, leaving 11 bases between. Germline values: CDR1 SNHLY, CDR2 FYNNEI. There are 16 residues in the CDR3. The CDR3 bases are TGTGCCAGCAGTGAAACCTCGGGGTTCTCCTACAATGAGCAGTTCTTC. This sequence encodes CASSETSGFSYNEQFF.

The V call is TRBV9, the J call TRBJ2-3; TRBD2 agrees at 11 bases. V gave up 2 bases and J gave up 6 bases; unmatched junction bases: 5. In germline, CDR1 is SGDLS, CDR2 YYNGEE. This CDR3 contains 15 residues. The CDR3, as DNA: TGTGCCAGCAGCGTTGGTAGCGGGGGGGCCGATACGCAGTATTTT. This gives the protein CASSVGSGGADTQYF.

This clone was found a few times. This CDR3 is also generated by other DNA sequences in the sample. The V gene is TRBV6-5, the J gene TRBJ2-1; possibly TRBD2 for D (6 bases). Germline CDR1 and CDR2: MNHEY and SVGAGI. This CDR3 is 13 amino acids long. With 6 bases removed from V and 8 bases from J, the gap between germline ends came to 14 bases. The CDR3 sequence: CASSSPSSDEQFF. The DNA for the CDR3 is TGTGCCAGCAGCTCGCCTTCTAGCGATGAGCAGTTCTTC.

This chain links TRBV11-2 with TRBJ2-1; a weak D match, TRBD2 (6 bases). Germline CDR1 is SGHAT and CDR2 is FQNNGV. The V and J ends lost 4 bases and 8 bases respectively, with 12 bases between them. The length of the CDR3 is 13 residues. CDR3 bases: TGTGCCAGCAGCTGGGAGGCTCAGCATGAGCAGTTCTTC. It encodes CASSWEAQHEQFF.

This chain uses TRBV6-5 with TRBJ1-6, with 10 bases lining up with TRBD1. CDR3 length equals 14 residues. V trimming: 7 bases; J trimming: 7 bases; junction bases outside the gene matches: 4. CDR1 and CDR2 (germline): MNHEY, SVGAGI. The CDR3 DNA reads TGTGCCAGCAATCCGGGACAGGGGAATTCACCCCTCCACTTT. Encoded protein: CASNPGQGNSPLHF.